Following are 17 T cell receptor beta chains from one sample sequenced in a study of identical twins. From the 5' RACE reads, TCRdb called clonotypes with MiXCR, one entry per CDR3 protein. The table includes 540,000 or so distinct CDR3 sequences, approximately 20% detected once. These same data were also listed under a study on yellow fever vaccine responses in identical twins.

The source material was CD4+ T cells sorted from blood. All receptors derive from a woman younger than 30 in good health.

This clonotype was counted a few times. J is TRBJ2-3 and V is TRBV10-2; TRBD2 matches at 9 bases. The CDR3 runs to 15 residues. Looked up from germline, CDR1 is WSHSY and CDR2 is SAAADI. V was pared by 4 bases and J by 4 bases, with 6 bases of the junction left unmatched. CDR3 residues: CASSASGVYSDTQYF. The CDR3 bases are TGCGCCAGCAGTGCTAGCGGGGTTTATTCAGATACGCAGTATTTT.

This clonotype was found a few times. This rearrangement joins TRBV12-3 or TRBV12-4 to TRBJ2-7; maybe TRBD2 (5 bases). The ends were cut back, 1 base at V and 3 bases at J, with 7 bases in the middle. CDR3 size: 13 residues. In DNA, the CDR3 is TGTGCCAGCAGTTTAGTCGGGATCTACGAGCAGTACTTC. It specifies CASSLVGIYEQYF.

The V call is TRBV24-1, the J call TRBJ1-4, with a tentative D call TRBD1 (5 bases). Between the trimmed V and J ends, which lost 3 bases and 8 bases, there was a span of 15 bases. CDR1 and CDR2 (germline): KGHDR, SFDVKD. This CDR3 region has 15 residues. The CDR3 DNA is TGTGCCACCAGTGATCAGGACACAGCTCGGGAAAAACTGTTTTTT. Amino acids: CATSDQDTAREKLFF.

This clonotype has more than one count but fewer than ten. CDR3 in amino acids: CAYPLTRGTGELFF. The CDR3 region has the DNA TGTGCCTATCCCCTTACCCGGGGCACCGGGGAGCTGTTTTTT. The rearrangement links TRBV12-3 or TRBV12-4 to TRBJ2-2; weak D call: TRBD2 (5 bases). Trimming shortened V by 11 bases and J by 4 bases, and 17 bases separated the two germline ends. The CDR3 spans 14 residues.

This clonotype has more than one count but fewer than ten. The rearrangement joins TRBV12-3 or TRBV12-4 to TRBJ2-5; no reliable D call. The CDR3 contains 12 residues. V shed 1 base and J shed 14 bases, with 14 bases lying between them. The CDR3 DNA follows: TGTGCCAGCAGTTTAGGGGGTATGACACCCTACTTC. Its protein is CASSLGGMTPYF.

This sequence joins TRBV11-2 and TRBJ2-3; the match to TRBD2 covers 8 bases. Trimming took 4 bases from V and 2 from J; bases not matched to a gene: 8. CDR1 is SGHAT, CDR2 FQNNGV, per germline. The CDR3 spans 16 residues. Here the CDR3 reads CASSYNLAGFTDTQYF. The CDR3 DNA reads as TGTGCCAGCAGCTATAACCTAGCGGGCTTCACAGATACGCAGTATTTT.

This chain joins TRBV5-1 and TRBJ2-3; a possible D gene is TRBD2 (6 bases). The germline V gene encodes CDR1 SGHRS and CDR2 YFSETQ. V gave up 7 bases and J gave up 3 bases, with 18 bases separating them. The CDR3 consists of 15 residues. CDR3 DNA sequence: TGCGCCAGCGTTACCGGGACTCTCCAAACAGATACGCAGTATTTT. It yields the protein CASVTGTLQTDTQYF.

The V call is TRBV7-2, the J call TRBJ2-5; 7 bases fit TRBD1. This CDR3 is built from 13 residues. V was clipped by 4 bases and J by 3 bases; unmatched bases: 2. The germline CDR1 and CDR2 sequences are SGHTA and FQGNSA. The DNA for the CDR3 is TGTGCCAGCAGCTATGGGACAGAAGAGACCCAGTACTTC. Translating it yields CASSYGTEETQYF.

This sequence joins TRBV7-2 and TRBJ2-3; possibly TRBD1 for D (6 bases). V lost 3 bases and J 0 bases, leaving 10 bases between the germline ends. Germline V gives CDR1 SGHTA, CDR2 FQGNSA. The CDR3 consists of 15 residues. The CDR3 loop is CASSFRQASTDTQYF. In DNA, the CDR3 is TGTGCCAGCAGCTTTCGACAGGCGAGCACAGATACGCAGTATTTT.

This clonotype has just a few counts. The V call is TRBV12-3 or TRBV12-4, the J call TRBJ2-1; TRBD2 matches 9 bases. The CDR3 consists of 15 residues. J gave up 10 bases and V 1 base, and 8 bases lay outside the gene matches. CDR3 protein: CASSLEGGGAREQFF. The CDR3 coding sequence is TGTGCCAGCAGTTTAGAGGGCGGGGGGGCCCGGGAGCAGTTCTTC.

CDR3 amino acids: CASSERVGLAGGGTDTQYF. In DNA form, the CDR3 reads TGCGCCAGCAGTGAGAGAGTCGGACTAGCGGGAGGAGGCACAGATACGCAGTATTTT. This sequence joins TRBV10-1 and TRBJ2-3, with 14 bases aligning to TRBD2. With V trimmed by 2 bases and J by 1 base, 8 bases remained unmatched. In germline, CDR1 is WNHNN, CDR2 SYGVQD (reference sequence). The CDR3 totals 19 residues.

The chain combines TRBV28 with TRBJ2-2; D gene uncertain. Trimming took off 8 bases at V and 3 bases at J, with 13 bases between the two ends. From germline, CDR1 is MDHEN and CDR2 SYDVKM. The CDR3 extends over 14 amino acids. The chain's CDR3 is CASGTTTHTGELFF. The CDR3 coding sequence is TGTGCCAGCGGAACGACGACACACACCGGGGAGCTGTTTTTT.

The rearrangement joins TRBV10-1 to TRBJ1-1; D might be TRBD1 (5 bases). This CDR3 is built from 15 residues. Per the germline V gene, CDR1 is WNHNN and CDR2 is SYGVQD (reference sequence). V lost 2 bases to trimming and J lost 6 bases, with 16 bases between them. The CDR3 here is CASSERLTRGAEAFF. As DNA, the CDR3 is TGCGCCAGCAGTGAGCGGTTAACTCGGGGGGCTGAAGCTTTCTTT.

The rearrangement uses TRBV20-1 and TRBJ2-2, with TRBD1 matching over 8 bases. This CDR3 is 16 amino acids long. V was pared by 0 bases and J by 7 bases, with 10 bases of the junction left unmatched. CDR1 is DFQATT and CDR2 is SNEGSKA in the germline V gene (reference sequence). As DNA, the CDR3 is TGCAGTGCTAGAGATCGAAGACAGGGGTATGGCGGGGAGCTGTTTTTT. Its translation: CSARDRRQGYGGELFF.

The V call is TRBV5-6, the J call TRBJ2-7, with 9 bases aligning to TRBD1. Germline V gives CDR1 SGHDT, CDR2 YYEEEE. V was pared by 2 bases and J by 3 bases, with 9 bases of the junction left unmatched. The CDR3 runs 16 residues. The chain's CDR3 is CASSLPGQGPRYEQYF. CDR3 coding DNA: TGTGCCAGCAGCTTACCGGGACAGGGTCCTCGCTACGAGCAGTACTTC.

This clonotype was counted between two and nine times. V gene TRBV10-1 combines with J gene TRBJ2-3; D might be TRBD2 (5 bases). V lost 4 bases and J lost 3, with 11 bases in between. Looked up from germline, CDR1 is WNHNN and CDR2 is SYGVQD (reference sequence). This CDR3 region has 14 residues. CDR3 in amino acids: CASSGGEFTDTQYF. The DNA of the CDR3 is TGCGCCAGCAGTGGGGGAGAATTTACAGATACGCAGTATTTT.

This chain connects TRBV2 to TRBJ2-7, with D unclear. The V and J ends lost 6 bases and 2 bases respectively, with 14 bases between them. Germline CDR1 SNHLY, CDR2 FYNNEI. The CDR3 covers 14 residues. The CDR3 sequence is CASRTPLNTYEQYF. CDR3 nucleotide sequence: TGTGCCAGCAGGACCCCCCTCAATACCTACGAGCAGTACTTC. Full variable domain (outside the CDR3, taken from reference TRBV2 and TRBJ2-7): EPEVTQTPSHQVTQMGQEVILRCVPISNHLYFYWYRQILGQKVEFLVSFYNNEISEKSEIFDDQFSVERPDGSNFTLKIRSTKLEDSAMYFCASRTPLNTYEQYFGPGTRLTVT.